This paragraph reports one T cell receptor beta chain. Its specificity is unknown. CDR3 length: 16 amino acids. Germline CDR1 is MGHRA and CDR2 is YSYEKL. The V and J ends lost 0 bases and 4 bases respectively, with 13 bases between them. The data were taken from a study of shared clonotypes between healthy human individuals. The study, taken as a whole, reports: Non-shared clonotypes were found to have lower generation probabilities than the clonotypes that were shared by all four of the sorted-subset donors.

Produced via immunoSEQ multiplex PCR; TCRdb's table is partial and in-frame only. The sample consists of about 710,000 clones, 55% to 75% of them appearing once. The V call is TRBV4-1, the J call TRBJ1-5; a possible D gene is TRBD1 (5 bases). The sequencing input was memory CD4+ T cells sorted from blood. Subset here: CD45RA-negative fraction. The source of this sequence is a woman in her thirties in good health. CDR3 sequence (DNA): TGCGCCAGCAGCCAAGATCAGGGTTTTGGGAATCAGCCCCAGCATTTT. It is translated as CASSQDQGFGNQPQHF.